The 22 T cell receptor beta chains below come from one sample, sequenced in a study of blood T cells in healthy people across ages. A second PCR, run for roughly 7 to 12 cycles, used a sample-barcoded 5' primer plus a J-beta primer mix. MiXCR, run by TCRdb on the 5' RACE reads, gives a single entry per CDR3 protein. The sample contains more than 900,000 distinct CDR3 sequences, around 25% of which appear only once. The data also belong to a second study, concerning T cells of mothers and their children.

Sequences were obtained from blood. These receptors were taken from a girl aged 2-10 years in good health.

The V call is TRBV7-2, the J call TRBJ2-3; TRBD2 aligns across 7 bases. Germline trimming cut 3 bases from V and 3 bases from J; bases unmatched to any gene: 3. The CDR3 extends over 14 amino acids. CDR1 is SGHTA, CDR2 FQGNSA, per germline. The CDR3 nucleotides read TGTGCCAGCAGCTTTGGGAGGGAAACAGATACGCAGTATTTT. It yields the protein CASSFGRETDTQYF. Filled out from reference TRBV7-2 and TRBJ2-3, the complete variable domain reads GAGVSQSPSNKVTEKGKDVELRCDPISGHTALYWYRQSLGQGLEFLIYFQGNSAPDKSGLPSDRFSAERTGGSVSTLTIQRTQQEDSAVYLCASSFGRETDTQYFGPGTRLTVL.

This clonotype was counted a few times. V is TRBV12-5 and J is TRBJ1-5, with D uncertain. Germline-derived CDR1 and CDR2 are LGHNT and FRNRAP. Trimming pared 1 base from V and 0 bases from J, leaving 10 bases between. The CDR3 has 16 amino acids. CDR3 in DNA: TGTGCTAGTGGTTTGGGTGACGGGTATAGCAATCAGCCCCAGCATTTT. It encodes CASGLGDGYSNQPQHF.

The V call is TRBV12-3 or TRBV12-4, the J call TRBJ2-3; D gene uncertain. The CDR3 has 14 residues. Trimming removed 3 bases from V and 2 bases from J, with 9 bases in between. CDR3 sequence reads: CASSFPPITDTQYF. CDR3 bases: TGTGCCAGCAGTTTTCCCCCGATCACAGATACGCAGTATTTT.

As concerns this clonotype: A much larger clone sits a single nucleotide away, making a read error possible. The chain has TRBV7-3 and TRBJ2-3, with 12 bases matching TRBD2. The germline V gene encodes CDR1 SGHTA and CDR2 FQGTGA. V dropped 6 bases and J dropped 4; count of bases not matched to a gene: 8. The CDR3 has 16 amino acids. The DNA for the CDR3 is TGTGCCAGCAGTCCCTCCCTAGCGGGAGGGGCAGATACGCAGTATTTT. Amino acid sequence: CASSPSLAGGADTQYF.

The chain couples TRBV7-9 to TRBJ2-6; the D is unclear. Germline loops: CDR1 SEHNR, CDR2 FQNEAQ (reference sequence). Trimming stripped 1 base from V and 3 bases from J, with 7 bases between. This CDR3 comprises 15 residues. The chain's CDR3 is CASSLVSDGANVLTF. The CDR3 nucleotides read TGTGCCAGCAGCTTAGTGAGCGATGGGGCCAACGTCCTGACTTTC.

This chain uses TRBV6-1 with TRBJ1-1; D is ambiguous. V was cut by 1 base and J by 9 bases, with 12 bases left in between. CDR3 length equals 13 residues. Germline assignment: CDR1 MNHNS and CDR2 SASEGT. In DNA, the CDR3 is TGTGCCAGCAGTGAAGACAGCCAAGCTAAAGCTTTCTTT. Encoded protein: CASSEDSQAKAFF.

This clonotype turned up a few times. A junction boundary mismatches the germline segment, possibly from a read error. The V gene is TRBV7-3, the J gene TRBJ2-6, with 8 bases fitting TRBD1. CDR1 is SGHTA, CDR2 FQGTGA, per germline. The CDR3 has 15 amino acids. CDR3 loop: CASSPTGGGANVLTF. As DNA, the CDR3 is TGTGCCAGCAGCCCCACAGGGGGTGGGGCCAACGTCCTGACCTTC.

This sequence joins TRBV3-1 and TRBJ2-2, with TRBD2 identical over 10 bases. Germline CDR1 is LGHDT and CDR2 is YNNKEL (reference sequence). This CDR3 is 19 amino acids long. J was trimmed by 0 bases and V by 3 bases; bases with no gene match: 10. CDR3 DNA sequence: TGTGCCAGCAGCCAGGCCTCACTAGCGGGATATGCGAACACCGGGGAGCTGTTTTTT. Protein product: CASSQASLAGYANTGELFF. The full variable domain, rest sourced from reference TRBV3-1 and TRBJ2-2, is DTAVSQTPKYLVTQMGNDKSIKCEQNLGHDTMYWYKQDSKKFLKIMFSYNNKELIINETVPNRFSPKSPDKAHLNLHINSLELGDSAVYFCASSQASLAGYANTGELFFGEGSRLTVL.

CDR3 loop: CASSPGAYTQYF. DNA of the CDR3: TGTGCCAGCAGCCCCGGAGCGTATACGCAGTATTTT. The genes are TRBV7-2 and TRBJ2-3; D ambiguous. Trimming took off 5 bases at V and 7 bases at J, with 10 bases between the two ends. CDR1 and CDR2 (germline): SGHTA, FQGNSA. The CDR3 is 12 residues long.

This chain connects TRBV7-9 to TRBJ2-5; 10 positions match TRBD2. The CDR3 contains 15 residues. J lost 7 bases, V lost 3 bases, and 8 bases had no gene match. Germline values: CDR1 SEHNR, CDR2 FQNEAQ (reference sequence). The CDR3 DNA is TGTGCCAGCAGCTTGGGACTAGCGCATTTGGGGACCCAGTACTTC. Translating gives CASSLGLAHLGTQYF.

This chain joins TRBV2 and TRBJ2-5; tentative D call: TRBD2 (5 bases). TRBJ2-1 matches the DNA end more closely, so the J call is doubtful. From germline, CDR1 is SNHLY and CDR2 FYNNEI. This CDR3 has 13 residues. The CDR3 loop reads CASSDGVKAEQFF. CDR3 sequence (DNA): TGTGCCAGCAGTGACGGGGTTAAGGCTGAGCAGTTCTTC.

This clonotype was seen a handful of times. V usage is TRBV6-5 and J usage is TRBJ2-5; TRBD1 is a possible D gene (6 bases). The V and J ends lost 6 bases and 5 bases respectively, with 13 bases between them. Germline CDR1 and CDR2: MNHEY and SVGAGI. There are 13 residues in the CDR3. The CDR3 DNA reads TGTGCCAGCAGCCAGGGGCCCATGGAGACCCAGTACTTC. This encodes CASSQGPMETQYF.

This clonotype was seen a handful of times. V and J are TRBV4-3 and TRBJ1-6; D perhaps matches TRBD1 (5 bases). The CDR3 is 15 amino acids. The germline gives CDR1 LGHNA, CDR2 YSLEER. V was pared by 0 bases and J by 6 bases, with 9 bases between. The CDR3 nucleotides read TGCGCCAGCAGCCAAGAAGGAGGGGTTAATTCACCCCTCCACTTT. This translates into CASSQEGGVNSPLHF.

The chain is built from TRBV7-2 and TRBJ2-3, with TRBD2 matching 11 bases. The CDR3 runs 16 residues. V shed 5 bases and J 5 bases; nucleotides not matched to a gene: 9. The V gene's germline CDR1 is SGHTA and CDR2 FQGNSA. CDR3 DNA: TGTGCCAGCAGCCGACGTAGCGGGGGGGCAAGAGATACGCAGTATTTT. It translates to CASSRRSGGARDTQYF.

This chain links TRBV20-1 with TRBJ2-7, with D unresolved. Germline V gene data show CDR1 as DFQATT and CDR2 as SNEGSKA (reference sequence). The CDR3 is 12 amino acids. Trimming pared 0 bases from V and 4 bases from J, leaving 7 bases between. The CDR3 is CSARDGRYEQYF. DNA of the CDR3: TGCAGTGCTAGAGATGGTCGTTACGAGCAGTACTTC.

In its sample, this clonotype was seen a few times. This chain uses TRBV11-2 with TRBJ1-3; no clear D gene. Trimming removed 2 bases at V and 7 bases at J, with 12 bases between. The CDR3 runs to 14 residues. Germline V gene sequence: CDR1 SGHAT, CDR2 FQNNGV. The CDR3 region is CASSLLGNMNTIYF. The CDR3 DNA follows: TGTGCCAGCAGCTTACTGGGAAACATGAACACCATATATTTT.

V gene TRBV28 combines with J gene TRBJ2-1; D is ambiguous. The CDR3 is made up of 13 amino acids. The V and J ends lost 4 bases and 5 bases respectively, with 9 bases between them. Looked up from germline, CDR1 is MDHEN and CDR2 is SYDVKM. Here the CDR3 DNA reads TGTGCCAGCAGTTCGGCAGACAACAATGAGCAGTTCTTC. This sequence encodes CASSSADNNEQFF.

V gene TRBV7-6 combines with J gene TRBJ2-5; TRBD2 matches at 12 bases. V shed 5 bases, J shed 5 bases, and the junction held 12 bases outside the gene matches. The V gene's germline CDR1 is SGHVS and CDR2 FNYEAQ. The CDR3 loop spans 17 amino acids. The CDR3 spells CASSPRLAGAPHETQYF. CDR3 bases: TGTGCCAGCAGCCCCCGACTAGCGGGGGCGCCCCACGAGACCCAGTACTTC.

The V gene is TRBV7-8, the J gene TRBJ2-5, with 8 bases lining up with TRBD2. CDR3 length: 17 residues. The ends lost 5 bases at V and 5 bases at J; junction bases unmatched: 16. Germline CDR1 and CDR2: SGHVS and FQNEAQ. CDR3: CASSHNLIAGRLETQYF. DNA of the CDR3: TGTGCCAGCAGCCACAACCTAATAGCGGGGAGGCTTGAGACCCAGTACTTC.

The rearrangement joins TRBV7-9 to TRBJ2-2; D is uncertain. The germline V gene has CDR1 SEHNR and CDR2 FQNEAQ (reference sequence). The V end lost 1 base, the J end lost 1 base, and 10 bases lay between the germline ends. CDR3 length equals 16 residues. The CDR3 spells CASSLVWAENTGELFF. In nucleotides, the CDR3 is TGTGCCAGCAGCTTAGTGTGGGCAGAGAACACCGGGGAGCTGTTTTTT. Full variable domain (missing parts from reference TRBV7-9 and TRBJ2-2): DTGVSQNPRHKITKRGQNVTFRCDPISEHNRLYWYRQTLGQGPEFLTYFQNEAQLEKSRLLSDRFSAERPKGSFSTLEIQRTEQGDSAMYLCASSLVWAENTGELFFGEGSRLTVL.

This chain links TRBV29-1 with TRBJ2-7; no clear D. Trimming removed 6 bases from V and 4 bases from J, with 10 bases in between. This CDR3 region has 11 residues. Germline lookup yields CDR1 SQVTM and CDR2 ANQGSEA. The DNA for the CDR3 is TGCAGCGTACTCACAGCTTACGAGCAGTACTTC. This translates into CSVLTAYEQYF.

A few counts support this clonotype. J is TRBJ2-1 and V is TRBV9; D gene unclear. CDR1 is SGDLS and CDR2 is YYNGEE in the germline V gene. The CDR3 loop spans 13 amino acids. V dropped 4 bases and J dropped 0 bases, with 5 bases sitting between them. The CDR3 loop is CASSHNSYNEQFF. The DNA of the CDR3 is TGTGCCAGCAGCCACAACTCCTACAATGAGCAGTTCTTC.